What follows are 7 T cell receptor beta chains derived from one specimen sequenced in a study of OX40 agonist ivuxolimab in advanced cancers. Some clones are missing from TCRdb's copy, which holds only in-frame ones; the method was immunoSEQ multiplex PCR. The repertoire holds 96,000 or so clones, with about 84% as singletons. Sequenced here: CD4+ or CD8+ T cells sorted from blood, sampled in a trial of the OX40 agonist ivuxolimab. The receptors derive from an adult with an advanced solid tumor such as melanoma, head and neck, liver or kidney cancer.

V and J are TRBV4-1 and TRBJ1-2, with D unclear. The CDR3 runs to 15 residues. The V gene's germline CDR1 is MGHRA and CDR2 YSYEKL. Trimming pared 0 bases from V and 3 bases from J, leaving 11 bases between. CDR3 protein: CASSQEVGLHYGYTF. The CDR3, as DNA: TGCGCCAGCAGCCAAGAGGTCGGGTTACACTATGGCTACACCTTC.

The chain recombines TRBV12-5 with TRBJ1-1; D ambiguous. The V and J ends lost 1 base and 0 bases respectively, with 6 bases between them. Germline values: CDR1 LGHNT, CDR2 FRNRAP. The CDR3 has 14 residues. CDR3 nucleotide sequence: TGTGCTAGTGGTTTGGCCCCAGTGAACACTGAAGCTTTCTTT. This gives the protein CASGLAPVNTEAFF. Based on the CDR3 plus reference TRBV12-5 and TRBJ1-1, the full variable domain is DARVTQTPRHKVTEMGQEVTMRCQPILGHNTVFWYRQTMMQGLELLAYFRNRAPLDDSGMPKDRFSAEMPDATLATLKIQPSEPRDSAVYFCASGLAPVNTEAFFGQGTRLTVV.

The chain links TRBV7-9 to TRBJ2-1; maybe TRBD1 (5 bases). V lost 1 base and J 3 bases, leaving 16 bases between the germline ends. Germline CDR1 is SEHNR and CDR2 is FQNEAQ (reference sequence). CDR3 size: 17 residues. CDR3 DNA sequence: TGTGCCAGCAGCTTAGTCAGGGCAACTCAACTCTACAATGAGCAGTTCTTC. This sequence encodes CASSLVRATQLYNEQFF.

V gene TRBV20-1 combines with J gene TRBJ1-2; D is undetermined. The ends were cut back, 4 bases at V and 6 bases at J, with 0 bases in the middle. This CDR3 spans 8 amino acids. Germline loops: CDR1 DFQATT, CDR2 SNEGSKA (reference sequence). Here the CDR3 reads CSANGYTF. The CDR3 coding sequence is TGCAGTGCTAATGGCTACACCTTC.

This clone appeared once. This chain uses TRBV28 with TRBJ1-1; weak D call: TRBD1 (5 bases). This CDR3 is 12 amino acids long. The ends were cut back, 10 bases at V and 5 bases at J, with 14 bases in the middle. Germline loops: CDR1 MDHEN, CDR2 SYDVKM. The DNA of the CDR3 is TGTGCCACTTGGGGGTTAGGAACTGAAGCTTTCTTT. This encodes CATWGLGTEAFF.

The chain couples TRBV14 to TRBJ1-3; 9 bases map to TRBD1. With V trimmed by 3 bases and J by 0 bases, 0 bases remained unmatched. Germline V lookup: CDR1 SGHDN, CDR2 FVKESK. The CDR3 sequence is 15 residues long. The CDR3 nucleotides are TGTGCCAGCAGCCAGACAGGGGGCTCTGGAAACACCATATATTTT. Its protein product is CASSQTGGSGNTIYF.

The chain links TRBV4-2 to TRBJ2-7; D is uncertain. In germline, CDR1 is LGHNA, CDR2 YNFKEQ. The CDR3 is 14 amino acids. Trimming took 3 bases from V and 4 from J, leaving 13 bases between them. The CDR3 coding sequence is TGTGCCAGCAGCCACCCCGGGCCCGAGTACGAGCAGTACTTC. Translated, it gives CASSHPGPEYEQYF.